These 9 T cell receptor beta chains came from one sample sequenced in a study of T cell changes during pregnancy in multiple sclerosis. Sequencing used immunoSEQ multiplex PCR; TCRdb keeps in-frame clones, though not all of them. This repertoire shows 75,000 to 95,000 clones, approximately 95% found once; its top ten account for less than 0.15%. The input for sequencing was CD4+ T cells from peripheral blood mononuclear cells, taken after pregnancy. All receptors derive from a female donor with multiple sclerosis, enrolled in a pregnancy study.

The gene calls are TRBV28 and TRBJ2-7; perhaps TRBD2 as D (6 bases). CDR3 length equals 14 residues. Germline V gene sequence: CDR1 MDHEN, CDR2 SYDVKM. The V end lost 3 bases, the J end lost 7 bases, and 16 bases lay between the germline ends. The CDR3: CASSLMRLGWEQYF. CDR3 DNA sequence: TGTGCCAGCAGTTTGATGAGACTAGGGTGGGAGCAGTACTTC.

The genes are TRBV4-1 and TRBJ2-7; 8 nucleotides match TRBD1. Losses at the gene ends were 0 bases for V and 0 bases for J; bases not matched to a gene: 4. Germline assignment: CDR1 MGHRA and CDR2 YSYEKL. This CDR3 contains 16 residues. The CDR3 DNA reads TGCGCCAGCAGCCAAGATCCCAGGGGGCACTCCTACGAGCAGTACTTC. Translated, it gives CASSQDPRGHSYEQYF.

The rearrangement joins TRBV4-1 to TRBJ2-7; no definite D call. V was trimmed by 0 bases and J by 9 bases, leaving 9 bases between them. CDR3 size: 12 residues. CDR1 is MGHRA and CDR2 is YSYEKL in the germline V gene. DNA for the CDR3: TGCGCCAGCAGCCAAGATCTAGGTCGGCAGTACTTC. Amino acids: CASSQDLGRQYF.

The rearrangement links TRBV7-2 to TRBJ2-3; D not resolved. The V end lost 3 bases, the J end lost 5 bases, and 12 bases lay between the germline ends. Germline V CDR1 and CDR2: SGHTA, FQGNSA. The CDR3 has 14 residues. The CDR3, as DNA: TGTGCCAGCAGCTTGAGTGCCCCGATAGATACGCAGTATTTT. Protein product: CASSLSAPIDTQYF.

The chain employs TRBV9 and TRBJ2-7, with TRBD2 matching 10 bases. CDR3 length: 14 amino acids. V shed 4 bases, J shed 5 bases, and the junction held 6 bases outside the gene matches. Germline V gene sequence: CDR1 SGDLS, CDR2 YYNGEE. DNA of the CDR3: TGTGCCAGCAGCCCCCAGCTAGCGGGAGACGAGCAGTACTTC. This sequence encodes CASSPQLAGDEQYF. Drawing the rest from reference TRBV9 and TRBJ2-7, the complete variable domain is DSGVTQTPKHLITATGQRVTLRCSPRSGDLSVYWYQQSLDQGLQFLIQYYNGEERAKGNILERFSAQQFPDLHSELNLSSLELGDSALYFCASSPQLAGDEQYFGPGTRLTVT.

The chain uses TRBV7-2 and TRBJ2-1; 10 nucleotides agree with TRBD2. The V gene's germline CDR1 is SGHTA and CDR2 FQGNSA. The junction had 8 bases not matched to a gene; V was cut back by 1 base and J by 8 bases. This CDR3 is 16 amino acids long. The DNA of the CDR3 is TGTGCCAGCAGCTTAGTGAGAGCGGGAGGGTCCCATGAGCAGTTCTTC. Amino acids: CASSLVRAGGSHEQFF.

The chain is built from TRBV2 and TRBJ2-5; 7 nucleotides match TRBD1. The CDR3 is made up of 14 amino acids. Germline loops: CDR1 SNHLY, CDR2 FYNNEI. V shed 6 bases, J shed 4 bases, and the junction held 8 bases outside the gene matches. The CDR3 nucleotides read TGTGCCAGCAGGAAAGGACAGGTGGGAGAGACCCAGTACTTC. As protein: CASRKGQVGETQYF.

The CDR3 reads CASSQGVQGDGTDTQYF. In DNA, the CDR3 is TGCGCCAGCAGCCAAGGGGTACAGGGGGACGGCACAGATACGCAGTATTTT. This rearrangement joins TRBV4-3 to TRBJ2-3; 8 bases agree with TRBD1. Looked up from germline, CDR1 is LGHNA and CDR2 is YSLEER. The CDR3 contains 17 residues. V was pared by 1 base and J by 1 base, with 7 bases of the junction left unmatched.

This rearrangement joins TRBV6-1 to TRBJ1-1, with TRBD1 matching 7 bases. J was trimmed by 5 bases and V by 2 bases; bases with no gene match: 2. The CDR3 spans 13 residues. Per germline, CDR1 MNHNS and CDR2 SASEGT. This CDR3 is CASSETTGTEAFF. In nucleotides, the CDR3 is TGTGCCAGCAGTGAAACGACAGGGACTGAAGCTTTCTTT.